Included here is one T cell receptor beta chain sequence, with context. Its antigen is undetermined. The data were produced by immunoSEQ multiplex PCR, yet TCRdb's version contains in-frame clones alone and is incomplete. The data contain hundreds of thousands of clones, roughly 84% of them singletons. Germline-derived CDR1 and CDR2 are SGHTS and YDEGEE. The CDR3 runs to 17 residues. V lost 2 bases and J 2 bases, leaving 19 bases between the germline ends. The sample belongs to a study of cytomegalovirus exposure and HLA in healthy donors. Study-level results: Reports showed the classifier diagnosing cytomegalovirus status with high specificity and sensitivity. Rarity characterized most TCR sequences, yet some public TCRs appeared in many donors.

Donors came from a validation cohort of some 130 subjects, distinct from the first 666-subject cohort. This receptor was obtained from a man younger than 35 in good health and CMV-seropositive. The chain couples TRBV5-8 to TRBJ1-2; D not certain. Sequencing was performed on PBMCs. The CDR3 nucleotides are TGTGCCAGCAGCTTTGGGATTAGCCTTCTGGAGAACTATGGCTACACCTTC. Protein product: CASSFGISLLENYGYTF.